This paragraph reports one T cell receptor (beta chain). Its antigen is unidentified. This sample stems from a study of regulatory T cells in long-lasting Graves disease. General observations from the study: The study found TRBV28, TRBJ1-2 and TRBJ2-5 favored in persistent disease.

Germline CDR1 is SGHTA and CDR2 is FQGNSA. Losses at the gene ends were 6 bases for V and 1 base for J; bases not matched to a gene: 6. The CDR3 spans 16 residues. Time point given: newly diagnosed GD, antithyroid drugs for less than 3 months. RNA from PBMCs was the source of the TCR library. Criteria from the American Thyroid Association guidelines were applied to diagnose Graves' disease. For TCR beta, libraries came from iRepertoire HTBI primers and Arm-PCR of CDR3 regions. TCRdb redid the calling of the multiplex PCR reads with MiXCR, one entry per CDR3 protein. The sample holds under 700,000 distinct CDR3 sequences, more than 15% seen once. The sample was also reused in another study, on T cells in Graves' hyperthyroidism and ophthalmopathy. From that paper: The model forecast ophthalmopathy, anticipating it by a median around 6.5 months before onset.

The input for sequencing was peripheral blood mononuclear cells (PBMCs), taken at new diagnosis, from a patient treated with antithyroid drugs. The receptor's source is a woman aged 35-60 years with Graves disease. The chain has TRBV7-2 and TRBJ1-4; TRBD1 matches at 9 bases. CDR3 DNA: TGTGCCAGCAGGCTCGGACAGGGGTTAACTAATGAAAAACTGTTTTTT. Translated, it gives CASRLGQGLTNEKLFF.